Described below is a single T cell receptor (beta chain) sequence and its context. Its specificity is not known. Method: immunoSEQ multiplex PCR; TCRdb's copy keeps in-frame clones and lacks some. Of some 1.1 million clones in the sample, roughly 80% were seen once. From germline, CDR1 is SGHRS and CDR2 YFSETQ. The CDR3 length is 17 residues. V was clipped by 0 bases and J by 2 bases; unmatched bases: 4. This sample was taken from a study of shared clonotypes between healthy human individuals. Study-level results: Donor scarcity curtailed the genetic and exposure-history diversity represented herein. Shared clonotypes across all four donors exceeded non-shared ones in generation probability. Naive CD4 clonotype sharing across a few donors was around 5.5%.

Sequenced sample: memory CD4+ T cells from PBMCs. Indicated subset: CD45RA-negative fraction. The chain employs TRBV5-1 and TRBJ2-7, with 14 bases lining up with TRBD2. This clonotype was obtained from a man younger than 35 in good health. Some clones in this sample may be carry-over from other donors' samples. CDR3 amino acids: CASSLGLAGGPAYEQYF. The CDR3, as DNA: TGCGCCAGCAGCTTGGGACTAGCGGGAGGGCCCGCCTACGAGCAGTACTTC. Full variable domain (remainder filled in from reference TRBV5-1 and TRBJ2-7): KAGVTQTPRYLIKTRGQQVTLSCSPISGHRSVSWYQQTPGQGLQFLFEYFSETQRNKGNFPGRFSGRQFSNSRSEMNVSTLELGDSALYLCASSLGLAGGPAYEQYFGPGTRLTVT.